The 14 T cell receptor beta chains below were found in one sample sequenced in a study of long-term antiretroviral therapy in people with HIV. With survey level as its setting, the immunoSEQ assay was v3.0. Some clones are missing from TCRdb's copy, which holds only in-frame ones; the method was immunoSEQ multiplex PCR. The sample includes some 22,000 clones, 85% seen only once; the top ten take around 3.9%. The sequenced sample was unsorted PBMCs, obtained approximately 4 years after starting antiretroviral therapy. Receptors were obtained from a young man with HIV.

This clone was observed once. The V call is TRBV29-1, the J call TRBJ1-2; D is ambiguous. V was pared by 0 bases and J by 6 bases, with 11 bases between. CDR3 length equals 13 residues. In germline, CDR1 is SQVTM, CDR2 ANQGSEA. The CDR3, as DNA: TGCAGCGTTGAAGACACAGTTTATAATGGCTACACCTTC. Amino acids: CSVEDTVYNGYTF.

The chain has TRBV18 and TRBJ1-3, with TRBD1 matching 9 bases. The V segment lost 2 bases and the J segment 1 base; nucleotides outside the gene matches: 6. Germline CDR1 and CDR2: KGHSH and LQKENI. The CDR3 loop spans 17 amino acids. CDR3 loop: CASSPRPGQGSGNTIYF. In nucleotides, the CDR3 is TGTGCCAGCTCACCAAGACCGGGACAGGGTTCTGGAAACACCATATATTTT.

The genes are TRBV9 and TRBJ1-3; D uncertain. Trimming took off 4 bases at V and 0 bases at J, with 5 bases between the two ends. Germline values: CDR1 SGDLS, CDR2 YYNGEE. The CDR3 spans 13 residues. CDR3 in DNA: TGTGCCAGCAGCACCCCCTCTGGAAACACCATATATTTT. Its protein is CASSTPSGNTIYF.

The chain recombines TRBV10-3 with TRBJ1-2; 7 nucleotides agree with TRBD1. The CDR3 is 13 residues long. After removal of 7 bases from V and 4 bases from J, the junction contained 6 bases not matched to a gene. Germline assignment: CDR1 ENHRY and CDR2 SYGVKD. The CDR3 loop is CAITRDRAYGYTF. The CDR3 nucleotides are TGTGCCATCACCCGGGACAGAGCCTATGGCTACACCTTC.

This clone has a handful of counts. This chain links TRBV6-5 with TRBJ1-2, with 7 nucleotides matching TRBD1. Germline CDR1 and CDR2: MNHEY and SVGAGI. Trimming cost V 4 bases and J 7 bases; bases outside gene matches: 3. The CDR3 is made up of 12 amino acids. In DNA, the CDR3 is TGTGCCAGCAGTTCAGGGGGGGCTGGCTACACCTTC. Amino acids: CASSSGGAGYTF.

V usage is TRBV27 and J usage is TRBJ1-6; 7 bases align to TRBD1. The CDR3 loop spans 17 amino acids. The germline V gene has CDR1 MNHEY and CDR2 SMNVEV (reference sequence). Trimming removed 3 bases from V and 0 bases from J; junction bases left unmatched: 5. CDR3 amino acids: CASSLNRDSSYNSPLHF. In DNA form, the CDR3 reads TGTGCCAGCAGTTTGAATAGGGACAGCTCCTATAATTCACCCCTCCACTTT.

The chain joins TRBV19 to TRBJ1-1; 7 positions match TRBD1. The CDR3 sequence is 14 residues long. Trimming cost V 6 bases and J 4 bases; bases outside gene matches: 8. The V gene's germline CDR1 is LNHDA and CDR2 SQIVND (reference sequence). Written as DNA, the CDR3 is TGTGCCAGTAGAAAGGGGGCGGACGCCACTGAAGCTTTCTTT. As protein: CASRKGADATEAFF. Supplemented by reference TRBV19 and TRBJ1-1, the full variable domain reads DGGITQSPKYLFRKEGQNVTLSCEQNLNHDAMYWYRQDPGQGLRLIYYSQIVNDFQKGDIAEGYSVSREKKESFPLTVTSAQKNPTAFYLCASRKGADATEAFFGQGTRLTVV.

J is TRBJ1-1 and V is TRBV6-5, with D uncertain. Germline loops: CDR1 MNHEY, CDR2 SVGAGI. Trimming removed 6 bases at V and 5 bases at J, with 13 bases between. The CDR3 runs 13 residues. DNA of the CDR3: TGTGCCAGCAGGGAGGACGAAGGAACTGAAGCTTTCTTT. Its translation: CASREDEGTEAFF.

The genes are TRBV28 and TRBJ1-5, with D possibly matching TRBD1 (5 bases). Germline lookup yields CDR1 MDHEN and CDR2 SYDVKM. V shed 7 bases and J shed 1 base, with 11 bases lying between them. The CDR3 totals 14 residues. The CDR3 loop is CASKSPGSNQPQHF. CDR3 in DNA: TGTGCCAGCAAATCACCAGGGAGCAATCAGCCCCAGCATTTT.

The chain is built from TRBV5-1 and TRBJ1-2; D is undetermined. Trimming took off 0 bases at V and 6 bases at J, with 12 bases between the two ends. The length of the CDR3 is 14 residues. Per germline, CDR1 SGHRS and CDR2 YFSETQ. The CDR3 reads CASSLVSQADGYTF. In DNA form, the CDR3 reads TGCGCCAGCAGCTTGGTATCTCAGGCGGATGGCTACACCTTC.

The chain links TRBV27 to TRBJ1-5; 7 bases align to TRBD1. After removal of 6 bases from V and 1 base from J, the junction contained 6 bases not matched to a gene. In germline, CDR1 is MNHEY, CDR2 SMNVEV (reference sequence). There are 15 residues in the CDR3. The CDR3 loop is CASSSGGLSNQPQHF. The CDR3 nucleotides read TGTGCCAGCAGCTCAGGGGGACTGAGCAATCAGCCCCAGCATTTT.

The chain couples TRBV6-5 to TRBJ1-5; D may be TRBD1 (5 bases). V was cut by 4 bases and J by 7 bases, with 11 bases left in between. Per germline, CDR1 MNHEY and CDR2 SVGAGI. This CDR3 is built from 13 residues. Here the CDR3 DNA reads TGTGCCAGCAGTTTGACAGTAGGACAGCCCCAGCATTTT. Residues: CASSLTVGQPQHF.

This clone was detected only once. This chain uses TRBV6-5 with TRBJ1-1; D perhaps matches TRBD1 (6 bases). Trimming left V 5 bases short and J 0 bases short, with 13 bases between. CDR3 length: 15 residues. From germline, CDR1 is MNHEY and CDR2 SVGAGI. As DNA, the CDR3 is TGTGCCAGCAGTCGACAGGATTTATTGAACACTGAAGCTTTCTTT. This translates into CASSRQDLLNTEAFF.

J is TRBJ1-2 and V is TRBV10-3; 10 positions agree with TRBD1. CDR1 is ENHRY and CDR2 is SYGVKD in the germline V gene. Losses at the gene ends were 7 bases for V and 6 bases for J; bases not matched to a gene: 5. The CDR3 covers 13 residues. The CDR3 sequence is CAITGQGSNGYTF. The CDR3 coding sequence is TGTGCCATCACGGGACAGGGGAGTAATGGCTACACCTTC.